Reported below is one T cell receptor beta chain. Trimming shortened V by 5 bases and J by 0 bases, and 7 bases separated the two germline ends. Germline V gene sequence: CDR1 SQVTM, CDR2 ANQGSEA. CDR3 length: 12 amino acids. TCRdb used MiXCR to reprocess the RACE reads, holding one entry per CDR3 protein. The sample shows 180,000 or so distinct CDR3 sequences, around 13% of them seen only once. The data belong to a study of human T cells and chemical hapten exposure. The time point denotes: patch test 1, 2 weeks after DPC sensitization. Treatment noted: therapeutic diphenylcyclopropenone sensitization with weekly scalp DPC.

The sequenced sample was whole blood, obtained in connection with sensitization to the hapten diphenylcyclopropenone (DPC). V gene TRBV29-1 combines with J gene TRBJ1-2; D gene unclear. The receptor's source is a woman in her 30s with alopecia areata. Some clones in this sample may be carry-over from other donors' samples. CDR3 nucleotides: TGCAGCGTTACTCTCACTAACTATGGCTACACCTTC. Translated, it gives CSVTLTNYGYTF.